The 22 T cell receptor beta chains below all came from one sample that was sequenced in a study of T cells after yellow fever vaccination. TCRdb processed the 5' RACE reads anew with MiXCR; each CDR3 protein has one entry. The data contain nearly 550,000 distinct CDR3 sequences, 15% to 20% of them seen just once; the ten biggest clones take up roughly 13%. The source was PBMCs, collected 15 days after the yellow fever booster vaccination. Source of these receptors: a man aged 25 to 45 who received the YFV17D yellow fever vaccine.

This clonotype appeared a few times. The rearrangement links TRBV29-1 to TRBJ2-4; possible D gene TRBD2, 5 bases. CDR3 length equals 13 residues. Per germline, CDR1 SQVTM and CDR2 ANQGSEA. V lost 6 bases and J lost 7, with 16 bases in between. The CDR3: CSVAGGEQNIQYF. The CDR3 coding sequence is TGCAGCGTGGCCGGTGGGGAGCAGAACATTCAGTACTTC.

This clonotype was seen a few times. The V call is TRBV29-1, the J call TRBJ2-2, with 8 bases matching TRBD1. The CDR3 consists of 12 residues. The V gene end was trimmed by 5 bases and the J gene end by 6 bases; junction bases not matched to a gene: 2. Germline V gives CDR1 SQVTM, CDR2 ANQGSEA. As DNA, the CDR3 is TGCAGCGTTCAGGGGGCTCCCGGGGAGCTGTTTTTT. As protein: CSVQGAPGELFF.

This clonotype was seen a handful of times. J is TRBJ2-2 and V is TRBV30, with D uncertain. The CDR3 consists of 12 residues. Trimming removed 2 bases from V and 4 bases from J, with 5 bases in between. Germline V CDR1 and CDR2: GTSNPN, SVGIG (reference sequence). The CDR3, as DNA: TGTGCCTGGAGTTTGTCCACCGGGGAGCTGTTTTTT. It yields the protein CAWSLSTGELFF.

J is TRBJ2-1 and V is TRBV20-1; 7 bases are a match to TRBD2. Germline V gene data show CDR1 as DFQATT and CDR2 as SNEGSKA (reference sequence). CDR3 size: 17 residues. J gave up 0 bases and V 1 base, and 9 bases lay outside the gene matches. As DNA, the CDR3 is TGCAGTGCTAGAGGGGGGGACCGCGGGAGCTCCTACAATGAGCAGTTCTTC. This sequence encodes CSARGGDRGSSYNEQFF.

Many counts were recorded for this clonotype. The rearrangement links TRBV20-1 to TRBJ2-1, with D perhaps being TRBD1 or TRBD2 (6 bases each). The germline CDR1 and CDR2 sequences are DFQATT and SNEGSKA (reference sequence). The CDR3 runs to 13 residues. V lost 3 bases, J lost 4 bases, and 10 bases lay in between. The CDR3 DNA follows: TGCAGTGCTAGGCGGGACATTTACAATGAGCAGTTCTTC. This gives the protein CSARRDIYNEQFF.

A few counts support this clonotype. The chain is built from TRBV5-4 and TRBJ1-2, with no clear D. Germline CDR1 and CDR2: SGHNT and YYREEE (reference sequence). The CDR3 runs 13 residues. Trimming removed 0 bases at V and 7 bases at J, with 10 bases between. This chain's CDR3 is CASSLDSVVGYTF. CDR3 sequence (DNA): TGTGCCAGCAGCTTGGACAGCGTCGTTGGCTACACCTTC.

The chain links TRBV10-3 to TRBJ2-5; D may be TRBD1 (8 bases). The germline gives CDR1 ENHRY, CDR2 SYGVKD. V lost 4 bases and J 1 base, leaving 22 bases between the germline ends. The CDR3 sequence is 18 residues long. The CDR3 region has the DNA TGTGCCATCAGTGTATCCTCGGACAGGGAGGGTTTCCAAGAGACCCAGTACTTC. This sequence encodes CAISVSSDREGFQETQYF.

The chain is built from TRBV5-4 and TRBJ2-2; TRBD2 matches at 11 bases. The V segment lost 3 bases and the J segment 4 bases; nucleotides outside the gene matches: 2. The germline V gene has CDR1 SGHNT and CDR2 YYREEE (reference sequence). CDR3 length: 15 residues. CDR3 nucleotides: TGTGCCAGCAGCTGGGGGACTAGCGGCACCGGGGAGCTGTTTTTT. Its translation: CASSWGTSGTGELFF. The full variable domain, its missing parts supplied by reference TRBV5-4 and TRBJ2-2, is ETGVTQSPTHLIKTRGQQVTLRCSSQSGHNTVSWYQQALGQGPQFIFQYYREEENGRGNFPPRFSGLQFPNYSSELNVNALELDDSALYLCASSWGTSGTGELFFGEGSRLTVL.

Written as DNA, the CDR3 is TGTGCCAGCAGTTTATCTTACACAGATACGCAGTATTTT. This translates into CASSLSYTDTQYF. The chain employs TRBV27 and TRBJ2-3; D gene uncertain. Germline CDR1 and CDR2: MNHEY and SMNVEV (reference sequence). The ends were cut back, 0 bases at V and 2 bases at J, with 3 bases in the middle. This CDR3 spans 13 amino acids.

The rearrangement links TRBV20-1 to TRBJ2-7, with TRBD2 matching 8 bases. J gave up 2 bases and V 5 bases, and 5 bases lay outside the gene matches. The CDR3 consists of 13 residues. Per germline, CDR1 DFQATT and CDR2 SNEGSKA (reference sequence). CDR3 protein: CSAGSGSTYEQYF. The CDR3 region has the DNA TGCAGTGCTGGAAGCGGGAGCACCTACGAGCAGTACTTC.

The genes are TRBV5-6 and TRBJ2-3; the D is unclear. V was shortened by 5 bases and J by 2 bases, with 12 bases between the two germline ends. CDR1 is SGHDT and CDR2 is YYEEEE in the germline V gene. This CDR3 contains 14 residues. CDR3 region: CASRSVTYTDTQYF. CDR3 sequence (DNA): TGTGCCAGCAGGTCGGTAACCTACACAGATACGCAGTATTTT.

This clonotype was detected only a few times. V usage is TRBV7-2 and J usage is TRBJ2-7; a weak D match, TRBD2 (6 bases). This CDR3 has 15 amino acids. V gave up 1 base and J gave up 2 bases, with 12 bases separating them. The germline V gene encodes CDR1 SGHTA and CDR2 FQGNSA. CDR3 sequence (DNA): TGTGCCAGCAGCTTAGGCCCGGGAGATACCTACGAGCAGTACTTC. Residues: CASSLGPGDTYEQYF.

The J gene is TRBJ2-5, the V gene TRBV6-5; unclear D gene. The length of the CDR3 is 15 residues. Trimming removed 0 bases at V and 2 bases at J, with 10 bases between. Germline V gene data show CDR1 as MNHEY and CDR2 as SVGAGI. The CDR3 region has the DNA TGTGCCAGCAGTTACTCGAGTGACGGGCAAGAGACCCAGTACTTC. Its protein is CASSYSSDGQETQYF.

This clonotype was seen at least ten times. Germline and junction disagree at one end, which may indicate a read error. The chain couples TRBV7-2 to TRBJ2-3, with D tentatively TRBD2 (6 bases). Germline V lookup: CDR1 SGHTA, CDR2 FQGNSA. The CDR3 spans 14 residues. CDR3 bases: TGTGCTAGCAGCCTGGGACTTAGCACAGATACGCAGTATTTT. It codes for CASSLGLSTDTQYF.

The chain has TRBV3-1 and TRBJ2-2, with D unresolved. This CDR3 is 16 amino acids long. Germline V gives CDR1 LGHDT, CDR2 YNNKEL (reference sequence). The V end lost 1 base, the J end lost 0 bases, and 9 bases lay between the germline ends. The CDR3 nucleotides are TGTGCCAGCAGCCAAGGGAGTCTAGCGAACACCGGGGAGCTGTTTTTT. Encoded protein: CASSQGSLANTGELFF.

In its sample, this clonotype was seen a few times. J is TRBJ2-1 and V is TRBV7-2; D is undetermined. Germline assignment: CDR1 SGHTA and CDR2 FQGNSA. The CDR3 loop spans 15 amino acids. The V end was cut by 0 bases, the J end by 7 bases, with 13 bases between. CDR3 region: CASSLAPPPGNEQFF. The CDR3 DNA reads as TGTGCCAGCAGCTTAGCGCCGCCACCCGGGAATGAGCAGTTCTTC.

This chain joins TRBV20-1 and TRBJ2-5, with D maybe TRBD1 (6 bases). This CDR3 has 14 amino acids. CDR1 and CDR2 (germline): DFQATT, SNEGSKA (reference sequence). V was cut by 6 bases and J by 4 bases, with 18 bases left in between. The CDR3 spells CSAPREGGGETQYF. CDR3 DNA: TGCAGTGCCCCTCGGGAAGGGGGTGGAGAGACCCAGTACTTC.

The CDR3, as DNA: TGCAGTGCTAGGGCCGGGACTAGCGGGAGTTTGGGAGATACGCAGTATTTT. Translation: CSARAGTSGSLGDTQYF. The chain uses TRBV20-1 and TRBJ2-3; 14 bases are shared with TRBD2. This CDR3 contains 17 residues. V dropped 3 bases and J dropped 5; count of bases not matched to a gene: 10. Germline V gene data show CDR1 as DFQATT and CDR2 as SNEGSKA (reference sequence).

This clonotype was picked up a small number of times. The chain recombines TRBV7-6 with TRBJ2-1; no firm D call. Germline CDR1 SGHVS, CDR2 FNYEAQ. The CDR3 runs to 13 residues. V lost 2 bases to trimming and J lost 5 bases, with 7 bases between them. DNA for the CDR3: TGTGCCAGCAGCTTAATGCCCCACAATGAGCAGTTCTTC. This gives the protein CASSLMPHNEQFF.

The chain combines TRBV20-1 with TRBJ2-6; 10 bases are a match to TRBD2. The CDR3 is made up of 16 amino acids. J gave up 3 bases and V 3 bases, and 5 bases lay outside the gene matches. Per germline, CDR1 DFQATT and CDR2 SNEGSKA (reference sequence). In nucleotides, the CDR3 is TGCAGTGCTAGGGGGCTAGCGGGAGTTGGGGCCAACGTCCTGACTTTC. This sequence encodes CSARGLAGVGANVLTF.

The V call is TRBV7-2, the J call TRBJ2-1; 14 nucleotides agree with TRBD2. Germline trimming cut 5 bases from V and 4 bases from J; bases unmatched to any gene: 4. This CDR3 has 16 residues. Germline loops: CDR1 SGHTA, CDR2 FQGNSA. The CDR3 is CASSGTSGRGYNEQFF. As DNA, the CDR3 is TGTGCCAGCAGCGGGACTAGCGGGAGAGGTTACAATGAGCAGTTCTTC.

This chain links TRBV12-3 or TRBV12-4 with TRBJ2-5; 8 nucleotides line up with TRBD1. The ends lost 8 bases at V and 5 bases at J; junction bases unmatched: 13. The CDR3 is made up of 15 amino acids. The DNA of the CDR3 is TGTGCCAGCTCTACTGACAGGGGAGTTTGGGAGACCCAGTACTTC. It translates to CASSTDRGVWETQYF.